This entry is about one T cell receptor beta chain. The template was genomic DNA from peripheral blood, not RNA. Germline V gives CDR1 KGHDR, CDR2 SFDVKD. V dropped 3 bases and J dropped 3 bases, with 4 bases sitting between them. The CDR3 length is 13 residues. The entry originates in a study of T cell repertoires in aging, cancer and after chemotherapy. Rearranged V-D-J TRB sequences were amplified with a mixed TRB-A/B primer pool. From the multiplex PCR reads, TCRdb called clonotypes with MiXCR, one entry per CDR3 protein. The sample holds almost 7,500 distinct CDR3 sequences, over 35% seen once. This sequence originates from a human donor in good health. V usage is TRBV24-1 and J usage is TRBJ2-2; no firm D call. Material: blood. The DNA for the CDR3 is TGTGCCACCAGTGATGGGGACACCGGGGAGCTGTTTTTT. This gives the protein CATSDGDTGELFF.